One T cell receptor beta chain is described in this entry. The antigen it recognizes is unknown. No base quality values were provided; no much bigger clone lies one nucleotide off. The sample belongs to a study of blood T cell repertoires in COVID-19 (dated by TCRdb to about 2020). For the study in its entirety: Samples from collaborators originated in the United States, Italy and Spain and spanned both the acute and convalescent phases of COVID-19. The material from the prospective study consisted of cDNA or gDNA derived from T cells, B-cell-depleted T cells, or PBMCs. The dataset comprised deeply sampled blood TCRbeta repertoires from subjects exposed to, actively infected with, or recovered from COVID-19. A freely available public database, intended as a resource for researchers studying the immune response to SARS-CoV-2, is where the repertoires were released. Samples came from the ongoing ImmuneRACE study (first 160 participants) plus 1,254 subjects from 6 global collaborators. The sample metadata nearly always contained a de-identified subject ID, COVID-19 status, age in years and sex. Where HLA class I and class II types were available, the types were taken from metadata supplied by the sample provider, not from assay-based typing. The paper's findings and limits, for the study overall: Clinical and demographic metadata were provided uncurated, with the amount varying by source and participant.

The germline V gene yields SGHVS for CDR1 and FNYEAQ for CDR2. The CDR3 starts with the cysteine, ends with the phenylalanine, and has 16 residues. The retained sequence is limited to the CDR3, 48 bases, with the frame set at the first base. Between the V and J ends, shortened by 1 base and 1 base respectively, the junction contains 13 bases. The immunoSEQ Assay, a bias-controlled multiplex PCR, was used to amplify TCRbeta CDR3 regions from genomic DNA. Under the source paper's analysis protocol: Within the assay, amplification of reference gene primers was used to estimate how many nucleated cells each sample contained. Sequence reads were collapsed and filtered to measure the absolute abundance of every unique TCRbeta CDR3 rearrangement. For each sample, productive Simpson clonality was calculated as the square root of Simpson's diversity index over productive rearrangements. TCRdb obtained this table from immuneACCESS and retained in-frame rearrangements with V and J assigned. These tables miss some clones; where compared with another copy, unresolved V genes account for less than half of the shortfall, and the remainder is unexplained. That table gives V, J and clone size, and the DNA gave D and trimming. Within this sample are 85,000 to 100,000 clones, with 75% to 95% of them counted one time only. Of the sample, less than 2% is held by the ten largest clones.

The collaborating institutions used their own protocols to collect whole blood in K2EDTA tubes. For TCRbeta analysis, collaborators shipped samples in one of three forms: frozen whole blood, isolated PBMCs, or DNA extracted from either of those sample types. The source of this sequence is a man in his sixties with acute or convalescent COVID-19. Here the chain combines TRBV7-6 and TRBJ1-1, and TRBD1 may be the D gene, going by 6 matching bases. Sample: peripheral blood. In nucleotides, the sequence is TGTGCCAGCAGCTTAGTAGCAGGGGCAGGGAACACTGAAGCTTTCTTT. This is translated as CASSLVAGAGNTEAFF.